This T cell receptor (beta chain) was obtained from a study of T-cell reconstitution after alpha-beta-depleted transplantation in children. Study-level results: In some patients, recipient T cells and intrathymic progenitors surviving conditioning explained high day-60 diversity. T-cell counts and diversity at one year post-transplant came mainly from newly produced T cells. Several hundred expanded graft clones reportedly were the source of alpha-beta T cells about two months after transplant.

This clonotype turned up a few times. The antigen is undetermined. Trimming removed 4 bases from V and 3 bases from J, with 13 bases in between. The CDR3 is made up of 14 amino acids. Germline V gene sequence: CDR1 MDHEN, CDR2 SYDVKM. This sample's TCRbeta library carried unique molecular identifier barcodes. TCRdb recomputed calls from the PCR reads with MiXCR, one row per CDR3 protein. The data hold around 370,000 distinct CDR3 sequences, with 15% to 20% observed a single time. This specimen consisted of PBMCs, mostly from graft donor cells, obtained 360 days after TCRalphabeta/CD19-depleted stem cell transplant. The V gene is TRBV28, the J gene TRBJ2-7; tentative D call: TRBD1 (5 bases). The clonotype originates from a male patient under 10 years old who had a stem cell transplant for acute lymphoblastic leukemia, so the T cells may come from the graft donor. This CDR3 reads CASSSGLPYYEQYF. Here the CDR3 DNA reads TGTGCCAGCAGTTCAGGGCTCCCATACTACGAGCAGTACTTC.